There are a few counts of the clone carrying this T cell receptor (beta chain). What it binds is unknown. The CDR3 sequence is 14 residues long. CDR1 and CDR2 (germline): MNHEY, SVGAGI. Trimming left V 4 bases short and J 12 bases short, with 21 bases between. This record belongs to a study of T cells in Graves' hyperthyroidism and ophthalmopathy. Study-wide results and limits: Blood held most thyroid clonotypes expanded above 0.001 frequency.

Amplified regions were TCR beta CDR3 sequences from RNA transcripts. The study used the HTBI primer set for a first-round RT-PCR of the TCR CDR3. TCRdb called the multiplex PCR reads again in MiXCR, with one record for every CDR3 protein. The sample has roughly 660,000 distinct CDR3 sequences, 17% seen once. The chain carries TRBV6-5 and TRBJ2-5, with D perhaps matching TRBD2 (7 bases). The receptor was isolated from a man between 50 and 59 years old with Graves' hyperthyroidism. The source material was blood. Here the CDR3 reads CASSLELRGLAKYF. For the CDR3, the DNA is TGTGCCAGCAGTTTAGAGCTGCGGGGGCTAGCGAAGTACTTC.